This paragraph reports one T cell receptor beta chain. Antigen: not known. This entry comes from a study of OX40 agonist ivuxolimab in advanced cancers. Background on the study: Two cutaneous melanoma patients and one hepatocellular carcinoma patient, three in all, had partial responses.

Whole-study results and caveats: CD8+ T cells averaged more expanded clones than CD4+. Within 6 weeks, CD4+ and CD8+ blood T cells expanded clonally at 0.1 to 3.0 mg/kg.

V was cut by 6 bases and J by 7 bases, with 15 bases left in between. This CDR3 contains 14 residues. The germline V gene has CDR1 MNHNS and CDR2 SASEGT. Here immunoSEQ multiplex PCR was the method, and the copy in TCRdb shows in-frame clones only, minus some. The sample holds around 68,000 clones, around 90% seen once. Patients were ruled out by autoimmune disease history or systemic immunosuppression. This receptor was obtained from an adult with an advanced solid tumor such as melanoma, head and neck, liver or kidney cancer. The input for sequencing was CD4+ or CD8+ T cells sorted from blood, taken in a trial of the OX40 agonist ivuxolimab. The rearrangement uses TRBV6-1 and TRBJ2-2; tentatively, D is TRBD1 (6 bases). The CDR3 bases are TGTGCCAGCAGGGGGACATGGGGCGGCGGGGAGCTGTTTTTT. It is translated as CASRGTWGGGELFF.